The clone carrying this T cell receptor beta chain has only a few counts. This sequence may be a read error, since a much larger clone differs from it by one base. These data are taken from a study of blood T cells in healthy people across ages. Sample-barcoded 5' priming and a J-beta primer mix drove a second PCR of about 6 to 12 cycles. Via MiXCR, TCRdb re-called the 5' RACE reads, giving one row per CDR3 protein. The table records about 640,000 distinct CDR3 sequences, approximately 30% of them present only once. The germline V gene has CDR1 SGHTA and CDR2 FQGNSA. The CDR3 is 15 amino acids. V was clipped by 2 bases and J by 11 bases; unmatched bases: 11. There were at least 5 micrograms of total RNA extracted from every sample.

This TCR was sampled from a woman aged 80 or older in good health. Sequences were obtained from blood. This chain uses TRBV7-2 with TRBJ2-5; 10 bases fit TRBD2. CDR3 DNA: TGTGCCAGCAGCTTAATGTCTAGCGGGGGCAATGAGCAGTACTTC. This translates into CASSLMSSGGNEQYF.